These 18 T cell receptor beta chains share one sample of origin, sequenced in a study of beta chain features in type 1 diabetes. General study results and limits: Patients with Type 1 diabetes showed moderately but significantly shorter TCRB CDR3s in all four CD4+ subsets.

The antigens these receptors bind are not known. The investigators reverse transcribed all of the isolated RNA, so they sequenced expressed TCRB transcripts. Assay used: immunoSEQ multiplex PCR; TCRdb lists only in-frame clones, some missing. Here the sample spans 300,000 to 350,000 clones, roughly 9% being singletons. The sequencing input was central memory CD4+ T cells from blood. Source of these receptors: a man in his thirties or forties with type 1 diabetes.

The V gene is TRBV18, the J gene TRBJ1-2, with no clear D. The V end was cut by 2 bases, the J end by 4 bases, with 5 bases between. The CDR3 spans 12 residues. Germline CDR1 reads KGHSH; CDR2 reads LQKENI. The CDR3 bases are TGTGCCAGCTCACCAGGGATCTATGGCTACACCTTC. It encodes CASSPGIYGYTF. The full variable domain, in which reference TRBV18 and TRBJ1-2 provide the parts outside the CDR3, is NAGVMQNPRHLVRRRGQEARLRCSPMKGHSHVYWYRQLPEEGLKFMVYLQKENIIDESGMPKERFSAEFPKEGPSILRIQQVVRGDSAAYFCASSPGIYGYTFGSGTRLTVV.

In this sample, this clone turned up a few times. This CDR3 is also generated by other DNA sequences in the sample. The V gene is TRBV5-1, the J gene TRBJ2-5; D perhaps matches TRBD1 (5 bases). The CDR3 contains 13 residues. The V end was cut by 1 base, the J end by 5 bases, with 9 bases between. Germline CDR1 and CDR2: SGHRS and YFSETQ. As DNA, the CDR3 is TGCGCCAGCAGCTTGCAAGGGGATGAGACCCAGTACTTC. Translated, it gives CASSLQGDETQYF.

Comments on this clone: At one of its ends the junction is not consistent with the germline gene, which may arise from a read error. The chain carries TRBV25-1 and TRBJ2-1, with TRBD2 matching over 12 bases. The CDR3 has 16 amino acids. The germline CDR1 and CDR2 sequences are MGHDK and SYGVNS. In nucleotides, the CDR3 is TGTGCCAGCAATGAATCCGGACTAGCGGGGTCCGATGAGCAGTTCTTC. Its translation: CASNESGLAGSDEQFF. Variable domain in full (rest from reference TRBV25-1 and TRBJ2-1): EADIYQTPRYLVIGTGKKITLECSQTMGHDKMYWYQQDPGMELHLIHYSYGVNSTEKGDLSSESTVSRIRTEHFPLTLESARPSHTSQYLCASNESGLAGSDEQFFGPGTRLTVL.

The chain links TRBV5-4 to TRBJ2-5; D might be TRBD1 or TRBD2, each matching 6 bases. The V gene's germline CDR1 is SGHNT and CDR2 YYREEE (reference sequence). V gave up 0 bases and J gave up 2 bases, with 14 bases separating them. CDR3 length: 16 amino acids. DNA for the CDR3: TGTGCCAGCAGCTTGGGAGGGGGGAAGGCACAAGAGACCCAGTACTTC. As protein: CASSLGGGKAQETQYF.

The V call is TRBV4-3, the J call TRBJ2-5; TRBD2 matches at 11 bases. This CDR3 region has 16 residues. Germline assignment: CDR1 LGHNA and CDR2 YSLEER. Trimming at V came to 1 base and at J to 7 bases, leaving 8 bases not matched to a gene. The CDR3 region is CASSQVVAGGRSTQYF. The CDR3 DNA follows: TGCGCCAGCAGCCAAGTAGTAGCGGGGGGGCGATCGACCCAGTACTTC.

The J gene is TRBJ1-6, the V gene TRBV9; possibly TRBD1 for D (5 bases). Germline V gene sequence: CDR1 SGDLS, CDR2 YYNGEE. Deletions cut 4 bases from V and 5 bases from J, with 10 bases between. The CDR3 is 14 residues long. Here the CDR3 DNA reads TGTGCCAGCAGCCCCGACAGTCATAATTCACCCCTCCACTTT. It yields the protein CASSPDSHNSPLHF. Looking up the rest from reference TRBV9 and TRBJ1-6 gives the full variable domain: DSGVTQTPKHLITATGQRVTLRCSPRSGDLSVYWYQQSLDQGLQFLIQYYNGEERAKGNILERFSAQQFPDLHSELNLSSLELGDSALYFCASSPDSHNSPLHFGNGTRLTVT.

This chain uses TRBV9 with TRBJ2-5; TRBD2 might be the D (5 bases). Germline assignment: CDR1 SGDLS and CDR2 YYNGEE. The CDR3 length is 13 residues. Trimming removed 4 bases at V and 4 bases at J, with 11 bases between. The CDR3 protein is CASSPLVGETQYF. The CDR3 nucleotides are TGTGCCAGCAGCCCACTAGTTGGAGAGACCCAGTACTTC.

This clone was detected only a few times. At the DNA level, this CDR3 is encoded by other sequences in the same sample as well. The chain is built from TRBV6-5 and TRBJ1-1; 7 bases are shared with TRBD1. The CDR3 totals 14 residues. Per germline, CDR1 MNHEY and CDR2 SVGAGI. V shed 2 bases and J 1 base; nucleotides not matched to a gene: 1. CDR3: CASSYQGGNTEAFF. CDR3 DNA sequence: TGTGCCAGCAGTTACCAGGGGGGGAACACTGAAGCTTTCTTT.

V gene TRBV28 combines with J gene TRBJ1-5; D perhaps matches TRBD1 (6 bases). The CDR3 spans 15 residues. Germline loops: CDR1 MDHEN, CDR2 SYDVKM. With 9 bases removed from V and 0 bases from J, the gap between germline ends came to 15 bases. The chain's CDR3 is CASIIGGDSNQPQHF. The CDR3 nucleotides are TGTGCCAGTATTATTGGGGGCGATAGCAATCAGCCCCAGCATTTT. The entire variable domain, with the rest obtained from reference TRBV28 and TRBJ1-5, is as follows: DVKVTQSSRYLVKRTGEKVFLECVQDMDHENMFWYRQDPGLGLRLIYFSYDVKMKEKGDIPEGYSVSREKKERFSLILESASTNQTSMYLCASIIGGDSNQPQHFGDGTRLSIL.

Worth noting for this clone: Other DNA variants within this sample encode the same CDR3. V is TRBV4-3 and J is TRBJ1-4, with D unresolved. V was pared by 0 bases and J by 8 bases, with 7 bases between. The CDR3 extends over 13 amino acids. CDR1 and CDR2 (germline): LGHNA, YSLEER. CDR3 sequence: CASSQDLREKLFF. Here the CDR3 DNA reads TGCGCCAGCAGCCAAGATCTACGGGAAAAACTGTTTTTT.

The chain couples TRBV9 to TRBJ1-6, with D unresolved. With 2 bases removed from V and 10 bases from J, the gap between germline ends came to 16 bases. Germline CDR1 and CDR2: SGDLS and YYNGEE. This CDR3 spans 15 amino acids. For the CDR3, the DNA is TGTGCCAGCAGCGTGCTGGGTGGGCTTCCATCACCCCTCCACTTT. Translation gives CASSVLGGLPSPLHF.

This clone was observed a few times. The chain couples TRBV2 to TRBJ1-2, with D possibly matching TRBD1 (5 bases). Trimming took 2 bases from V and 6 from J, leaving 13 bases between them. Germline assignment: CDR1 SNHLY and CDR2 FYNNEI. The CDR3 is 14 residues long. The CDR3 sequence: CASSEIRGADGYTF. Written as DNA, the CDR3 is TGTGCCAGCAGTGAAATACGAGGGGCGGATGGCTACACCTTC.

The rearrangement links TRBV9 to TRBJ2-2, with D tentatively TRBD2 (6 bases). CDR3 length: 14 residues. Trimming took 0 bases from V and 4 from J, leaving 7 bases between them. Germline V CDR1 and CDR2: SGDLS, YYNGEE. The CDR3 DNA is TGTGCCAGCAGCGTAGTGGGGGGCACCGGGGAGCTGTTTTTT. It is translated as CASSVVGGTGELFF.

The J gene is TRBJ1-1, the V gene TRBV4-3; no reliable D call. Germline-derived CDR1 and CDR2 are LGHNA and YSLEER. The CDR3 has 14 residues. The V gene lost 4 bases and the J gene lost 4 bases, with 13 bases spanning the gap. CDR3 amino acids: CASSRGFGATEAFF. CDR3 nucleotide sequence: TGCGCCAGCAGCCGTGGGTTTGGTGCCACTGAAGCTTTCTTT.

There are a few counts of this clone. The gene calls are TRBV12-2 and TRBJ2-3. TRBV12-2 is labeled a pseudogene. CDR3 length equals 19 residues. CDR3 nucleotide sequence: TGTGCAAGTCGCTCCCCGTACCCCCACAGGGGACTATTCACAGATACGCAGTATTTT. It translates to CASRSPYPHRGLFTDTQYF.

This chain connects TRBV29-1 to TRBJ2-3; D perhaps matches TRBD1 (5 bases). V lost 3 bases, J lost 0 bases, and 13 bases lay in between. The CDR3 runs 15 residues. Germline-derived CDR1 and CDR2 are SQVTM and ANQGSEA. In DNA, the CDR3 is TGCAGCGTTGACAGGCCCAGGGAAAGCACAGATACGCAGTATTTT. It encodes CSVDRPRESTDTQYF.

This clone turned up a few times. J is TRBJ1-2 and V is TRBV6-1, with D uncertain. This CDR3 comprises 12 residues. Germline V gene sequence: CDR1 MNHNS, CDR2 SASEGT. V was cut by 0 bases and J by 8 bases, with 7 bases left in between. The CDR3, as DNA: TGTGCCAGCAGTGAAGCGCCGGGGGGCTACACCTTC. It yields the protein CASSEAPGGYTF.

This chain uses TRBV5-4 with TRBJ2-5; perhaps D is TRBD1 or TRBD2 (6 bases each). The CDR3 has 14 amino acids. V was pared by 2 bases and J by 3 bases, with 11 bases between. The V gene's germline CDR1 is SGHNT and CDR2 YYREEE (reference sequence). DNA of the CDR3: TGTGCCAGCAGCTTAGTAGGGGGGAAAGAGACCCAGTACTTC. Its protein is CASSLVGGKETQYF. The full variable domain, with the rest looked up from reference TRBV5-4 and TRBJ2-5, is ETGVTQSPTHLIKTRGQQVTLRCSSQSGHNTVSWYQQALGQGPQFIFQYYREEENGRGNFPPRFSGLQFPNYSSELNVNALELDDSALYLCASSLVGGKETQYFGPGTRLLVL.